Described below is a single TCR beta chain sequence and its context. These data originate in a study of T-cell memory formation after mild COVID-19. Study in general: TCR clusters were mostly donor specific.

TCRdb fed the 5' RACE reads into MiXCR, producing one record per CDR3 protein. The sample holds around 440,000 distinct CDR3 sequences, 18% seen once. Trimming removed 4 bases from V and 3 bases from J, with 17 bases in between. Per germline, CDR1 SGHDT and CDR2 YYEEEE. The CDR3 covers 15 residues. This sequence joins TRBV5-6 and TRBJ2-7; D might be TRBD1 or TRBD2, each matching 5 bases. This TCR was recovered from an adult woman who had mild COVID-19 (a few samples of this study predate the infection). Cell type and time point are not known. Sequencing was done on a sample of PBMCs or a T cell subset sorted from them (not recorded which). CDR3 sequence reads: CASSPGAVPHYEQYV. The CDR3 region has the DNA TGTGCCAGCAGCCCCGGGGCAGTCCCCCACTACGAGCAGTACGTC.